The sequence of this T cell receptor beta chain was determined in a study of shared clonotypes between healthy human individuals. When replicate PCRs were run on sorted subsets, they used approximately 0.2 ug DNA, about 30,000 T cell genomes. The repertoire was sequenced with immunoSEQ multiplex PCR; TCRdb's copy has only in-frame clones and lacks some. The sample includes roughly 760,000 clones, around 67% of them seen just once. CD4+ cells yielded CD45RA+ naive and CD45RA-negative memory subsets. Comment on this clone: What it recognizes is unknown. It is likely a read error: a sequence one base away is far more abundant.

Study conclusions and caveats: Rarefaction showed that sequencing of sorted subsets was incomplete (despite large depth).

The source material was memory CD4+ T cells sorted from blood. Subset defined: CD45RA-negative fraction. The receptor was derived from a woman aged 25-40 years in good health.

In DNA, the CDR3 is TGTGCCAGCAGCAACACAGATACGCAGTATTTT. Protein: CASSNTDTQYF. The chain recombines TRBV7-3 with TRBJ2-3; D is unclear. The CDR3 totals 11 residues. CDR1 is SGHTA and CDR2 is FQGTGA in the germline V gene. Trimming stripped 5 bases from V and 2 bases from J, with 2 bases between.